This T cell receptor (beta chain) is drawn from a study of PD-1 blockade in classical Hodgkin lymphoma. This clone turned up a few times. The repertoire was sequenced with immunoSEQ multiplex PCR; TCRdb's copy has only in-frame clones and lacks some. Here the sample spans about 16,000 clones, around four fifths being singletons. Germline trimming cut 5 bases from V and 7 bases from J; bases unmatched to any gene: 9. This CDR3 has 15 amino acids. Germline values: CDR1 LNHDA, CDR2 SQIVND (reference sequence). All patients relapsed after autologous stem cell transplantation, and brentuximab vedotin exposure varied. Thawed PBMCs underwent magnetic negative selection to yield purified CD4+ T cells.

The source was CD4+ T cells from blood, collected at baseline. The chain uses TRBV19 and TRBJ1-5; 9 bases agree with TRBD1. This TCR was recovered from a human donor with classical Hodgkin lymphoma. CDR3 DNA: TGTGCCAGTAGTGTTCCGGGACAGGGAACCCAGCCCCAGCATTTT. Protein: CASSVPGQGTQPQHF.